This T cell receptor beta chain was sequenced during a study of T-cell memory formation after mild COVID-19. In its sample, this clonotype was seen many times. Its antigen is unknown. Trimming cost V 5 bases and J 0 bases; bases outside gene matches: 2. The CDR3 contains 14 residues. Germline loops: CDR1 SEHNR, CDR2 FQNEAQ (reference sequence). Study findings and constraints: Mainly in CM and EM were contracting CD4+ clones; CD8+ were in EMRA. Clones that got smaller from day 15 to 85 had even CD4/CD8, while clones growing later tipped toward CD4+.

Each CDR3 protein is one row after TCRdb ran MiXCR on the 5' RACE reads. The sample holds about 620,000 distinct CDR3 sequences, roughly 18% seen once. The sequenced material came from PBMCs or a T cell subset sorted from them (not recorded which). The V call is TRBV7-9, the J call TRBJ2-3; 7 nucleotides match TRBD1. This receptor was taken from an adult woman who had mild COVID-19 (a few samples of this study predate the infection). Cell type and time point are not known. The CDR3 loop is CASSGTVSTDTQYF. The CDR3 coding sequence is TGTGCCAGCAGCGGGACAGTTAGCACAGATACGCAGTATTTT.